Detailed here is one TCR beta chain. V lost 5 bases, J lost 2 bases, and 8 bases stayed unmatched. This CDR3 has 15 amino acids. CDR1 is KGHSH and CDR2 is LQKENI in the germline V gene. This sample is part of a study of blood T cell repertoires in COVID-19. Study in general: T cells, B-cell-depleted T cells, or PBMCs supplied cDNA or gDNA.

Profiling relied on immunoSEQ multiplex PCR, and the TCRdb table lists in-frame clones only, not all of them. The table lists some 240,000 clones, about 90% of them singletons. Participants came from around 25 US areas, aged roughly 18 to 89 years. Participants' reported clinical history set cohort assignment. The chain has TRBV18 and TRBJ1-2, with 7 bases aligning to TRBD1. This TCR came from a woman in her thirties or forties who had been exposed to COVID-19. Material for sequencing was PBMCs or T cells enriched from blood (not recorded which). The CDR3 reads CASSGTDFWNYGYTF. The CDR3 bases are TGTGCCAGCTCAGGGACAGATTTTTGGAACTATGGCTACACCTTC.